A selection of T cell receptor beta chains follows, all from one sample in a study of cytomegalovirus exposure and HLA in healthy donors. Only in-frame clones appear in the TCRdb table, and some are missing; sequencing was by immunoSEQ multiplex PCR. This table holds 120,000 or so clones, approximately 80% found once. The sequenced material came from PBMCs. Source of these receptors: a man aged 35-49 years in good health and CMV-seronegative. The CDR3 runs from the conserved cysteine through the conserved F or W. Fields, in order: J gene, V gene, D gene, CDR3 protein. D genes are given only for firm matches.

J gene: TRBJ2-1
V gene: TRBV5-5
D gene: TRBD2
CDR3 protein: CASSVLAGTANNEQFF

J gene: TRBJ2-5
V gene: TRBV27
D gene: -
CDR3 protein: CASSAYSRGETQYF

J gene: TRBJ1-1
V gene: TRBV6-5
D gene: TRBD1
CDR3 protein: CASSYHDRGGTEAFF

J gene: TRBJ2-7
V gene: TRBV7-9
D gene: TRBD1
CDR3 protein: CASSGRDSNYEQYF

J gene: TRBJ1-5
V gene: TRBV11-2
D gene: TRBD1
CDR3 protein: CASSQQGNQPQHF

J gene: TRBJ2-4
V gene: TRBV5-4
D gene: TRBD2
CDR3 protein: CASSSSGGAKNIQYF

J gene: TRBJ1-5
V gene: TRBV2
D gene: -
CDR3 protein: CASSESEALGNQPQHF

J gene: TRBJ2-3
V gene: TRBV27
D gene: -
CDR3 protein: CASKAWDNTDTQYF

J gene: TRBJ2-1
V gene: TRBV28
D gene: TRBD1
CDR3 protein: CASNWRQGVPGAIYNEQFF

J gene: TRBJ1-2
V gene: TRBV6-1
D gene: -
CDR3 protein: CASSPRDYGYTF

J gene: TRBJ2-3
V gene: TRBV6-5
D gene: -
CDR3 protein: CASSYLANTDTQYF

J gene: TRBJ1-6
V gene: TRBV6-5
D gene: TRBD1
CDR3 protein: CAVRTGFNSPLHF

J gene: TRBJ1-1
V gene: TRBV28
D gene: -
CDR3 protein: CASSLWGGGNTEAFF

J gene: TRBJ1-2
V gene: TRBV7-8
D gene: TRBD1
CDR3 protein: CASSLAIPDRVYGYTF

J gene: TRBJ2-1
V gene: TRBV7-2
D gene: TRBD2
CDR3 protein: CASSSGLANNEQFF

J gene: TRBJ2-7
V gene: TRBV29-1
D gene: TRBD1
CDR3 protein: CSVVPGQGTYEQYF

J gene: TRBJ2-7
V gene: TRBV30
D gene: TRBD2
CDR3 protein: CAWSGGTSGYEQYF

J gene: TRBJ2-7
V gene: TRBV28
D gene: TRBD1
CDR3 protein: CASSRGQGWAYEQYF

J gene: TRBJ1-1
V gene: TRBV28
D gene: TRBD1
CDR3 protein: CASSFDRGNTEAFF

J gene: TRBJ2-5
V gene: TRBV5-4
D gene: TRBD2
CDR3 protein: CASSPREGAGETQYF

J gene: TRBJ2-2
V gene: TRBV15
D gene: -
CDR3 protein: CATSRGGNTAGELFF

J gene: TRBJ1-2
V gene: TRBV27
D gene: -
CDR3 protein: CASRGGLSGYTF

J gene: TRBJ1-2
V gene: TRBV27
D gene: -
CDR3 protein: CASRPREPF

J gene: TRBJ1-1
V gene: TRBV7-8
D gene: -
CDR3 protein: CARAMNTEAFF

J gene: TRBJ2-1
V gene: TRBV7-8
D gene: TRBD2
CDR3 protein: CASSRTSGGRNEQFF

J gene: TRBJ1-1
V gene: TRBV6-1
D gene: TRBD1
CDR3 protein: CASSLTGAGTEAFF

J gene: TRBJ1-1
V gene: TRBV2
D gene: -
CDR3 protein: CASSAPWATEAFF

J gene: TRBJ2-3
V gene: TRBV5-1
D gene: TRBD2
CDR3 protein: CASSSTSGHTDTQYF

J gene: TRBJ2-1
V gene: TRBV6-1
D gene: TRBD2
CDR3 protein: CASRGPSGSPEQFF

J gene: TRBJ1-1
V gene: TRBV6-4
D gene: -
CDR3 protein: CASSEGAGKGTEAFF

J gene: TRBJ2-5
V gene: TRBV18
D gene: -
CDR3 protein: CASAGDRQETQYF

J gene: TRBJ1-5
V gene: TRBV28
D gene: TRBD1
CDR3 protein: CASIGTGGAGNQPQHF

J gene: TRBJ2-7
V gene: TRBV5-1
D gene: TRBD1
CDR3 protein: CASSPRTGGAGEQYF

J gene: TRBJ2-7
V gene: TRBV29-1
D gene: -
CDR3 protein: CSVLGQGPYEQYF

J gene: TRBJ1-1
V gene: TRBV19
D gene: -
CDR3 protein: CASKSEENTEAFF

J gene: TRBJ2-7
V gene: TRBV14
D gene: -
CDR3 protein: CASSHNTISGTYEQYF

J gene: TRBJ2-1
V gene: TRBV6-6
D gene: -
CDR3 protein: CASSYGSGSGNEQFF

J gene: TRBJ1-1
V gene: TRBV5-1
D gene: -
CDR3 protein: CASHQTGNTEAFF

J gene: TRBJ1-3
V gene: TRBV7-8
D gene: -
CDR3 protein: CASSLLLRGASGNTIYF

J gene: TRBJ1-2
V gene: TRBV4-2
D gene: TRBD1
CDR3 protein: CASSQAGTAFYGYTF

J gene: TRBJ1-1
V gene: TRBV7-9
D gene: -
CDR3 protein: CASSNRGSPQAFF

J gene: TRBJ1-1
V gene: TRBV6-5
D gene: TRBD1
CDR3 protein: CASSYSGQGFEAFF

J gene: TRBJ2-1
V gene: TRBV2
D gene: -
CDR3 protein: CASSELASLYNEQFF

J gene: TRBJ2-7
V gene: TRBV6-5
D gene: TRBD1
CDR3 protein: CASRPGQGYEQYF

J gene: TRBJ2-5
V gene: TRBV7-9
D gene: -
CDR3 protein: CSSSRSQETQYF

J gene: TRBJ2-1
V gene: TRBV6-5
D gene: -
CDR3 protein: CASSYFPGTRDNEQFF

J gene: TRBJ1-6
V gene: TRBV7-9
D gene: -
CDR3 protein: CASSRDNSPLHF

J gene: TRBJ1-5
V gene: TRBV28
D gene: TRBD1
CDR3 protein: CASSQDRANSNQPQHF